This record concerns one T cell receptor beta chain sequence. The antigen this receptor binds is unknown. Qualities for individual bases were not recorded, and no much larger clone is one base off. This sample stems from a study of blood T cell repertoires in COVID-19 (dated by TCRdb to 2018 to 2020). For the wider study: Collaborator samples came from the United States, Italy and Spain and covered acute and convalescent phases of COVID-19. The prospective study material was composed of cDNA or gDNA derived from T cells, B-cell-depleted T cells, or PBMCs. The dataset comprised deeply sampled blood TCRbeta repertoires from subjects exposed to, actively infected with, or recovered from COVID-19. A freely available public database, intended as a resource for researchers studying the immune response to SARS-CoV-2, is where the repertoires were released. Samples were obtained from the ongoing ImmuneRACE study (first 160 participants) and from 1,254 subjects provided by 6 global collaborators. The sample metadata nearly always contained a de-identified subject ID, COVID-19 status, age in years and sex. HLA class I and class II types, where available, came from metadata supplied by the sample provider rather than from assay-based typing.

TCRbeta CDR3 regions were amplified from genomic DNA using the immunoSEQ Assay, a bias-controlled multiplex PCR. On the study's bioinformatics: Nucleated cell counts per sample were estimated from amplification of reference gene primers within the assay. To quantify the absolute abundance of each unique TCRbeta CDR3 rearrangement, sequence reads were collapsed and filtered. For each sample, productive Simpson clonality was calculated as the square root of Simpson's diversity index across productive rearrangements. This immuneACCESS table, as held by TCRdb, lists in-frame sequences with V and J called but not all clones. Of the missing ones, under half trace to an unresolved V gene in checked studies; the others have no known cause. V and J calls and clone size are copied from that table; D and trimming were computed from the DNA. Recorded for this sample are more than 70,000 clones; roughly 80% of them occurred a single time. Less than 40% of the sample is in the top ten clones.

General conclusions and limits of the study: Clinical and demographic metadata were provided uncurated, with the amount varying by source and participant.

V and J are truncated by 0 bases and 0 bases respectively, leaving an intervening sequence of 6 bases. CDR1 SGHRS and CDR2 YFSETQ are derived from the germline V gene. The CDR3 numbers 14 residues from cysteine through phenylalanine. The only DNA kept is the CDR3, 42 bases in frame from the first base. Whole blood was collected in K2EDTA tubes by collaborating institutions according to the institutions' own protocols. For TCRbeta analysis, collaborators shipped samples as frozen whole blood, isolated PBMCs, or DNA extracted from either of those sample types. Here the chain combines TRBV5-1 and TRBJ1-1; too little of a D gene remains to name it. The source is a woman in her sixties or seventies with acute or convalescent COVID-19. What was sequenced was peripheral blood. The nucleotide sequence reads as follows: TGCGCCAGCAGCTTGGACACTATGAACACTGAAGCTTTCTTT. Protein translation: CASSLDTMNTEAFF.